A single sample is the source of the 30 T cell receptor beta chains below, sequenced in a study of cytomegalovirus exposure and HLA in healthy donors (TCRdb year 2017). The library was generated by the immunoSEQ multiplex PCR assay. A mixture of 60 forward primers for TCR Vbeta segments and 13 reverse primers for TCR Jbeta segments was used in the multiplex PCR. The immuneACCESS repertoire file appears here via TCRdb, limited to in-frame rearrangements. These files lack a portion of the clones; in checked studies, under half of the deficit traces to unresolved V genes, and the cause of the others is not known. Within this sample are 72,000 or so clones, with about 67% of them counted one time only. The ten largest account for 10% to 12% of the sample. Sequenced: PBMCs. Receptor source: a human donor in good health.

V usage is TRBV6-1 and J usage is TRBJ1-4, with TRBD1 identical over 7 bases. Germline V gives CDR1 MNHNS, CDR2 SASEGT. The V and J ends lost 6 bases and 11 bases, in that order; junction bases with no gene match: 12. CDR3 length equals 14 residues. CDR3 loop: CASSDGQVSLKLFF. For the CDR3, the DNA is TGTGCCAGCAGCGACGGACAGGTGTCGCTGAAACTGTTTTTT.

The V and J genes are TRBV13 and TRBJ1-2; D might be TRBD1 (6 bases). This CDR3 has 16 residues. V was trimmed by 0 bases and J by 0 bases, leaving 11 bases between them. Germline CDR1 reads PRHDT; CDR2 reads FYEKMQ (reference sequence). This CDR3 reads CASSLGDRQANYGYTF. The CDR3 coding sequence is TGTGCCAGCAGCTTAGGAGACAGGCAAGCTAACTATGGCTACACCTTC.

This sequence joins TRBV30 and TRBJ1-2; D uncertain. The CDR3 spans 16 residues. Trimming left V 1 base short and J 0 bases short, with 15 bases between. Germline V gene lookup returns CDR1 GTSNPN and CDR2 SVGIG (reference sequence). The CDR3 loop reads CAWSAPNGLANYGYTF. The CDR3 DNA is TGTGCCTGGAGTGCCCCCAATGGGCTCGCTAACTATGGCTACACCTTC.

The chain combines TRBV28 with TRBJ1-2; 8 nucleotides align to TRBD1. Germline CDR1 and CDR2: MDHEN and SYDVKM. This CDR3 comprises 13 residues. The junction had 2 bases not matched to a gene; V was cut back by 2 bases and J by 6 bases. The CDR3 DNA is TGTGCCAGCAGTTTAGCGACAGGGGATGGCTACACCTTC. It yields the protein CASSLATGDGYTF.

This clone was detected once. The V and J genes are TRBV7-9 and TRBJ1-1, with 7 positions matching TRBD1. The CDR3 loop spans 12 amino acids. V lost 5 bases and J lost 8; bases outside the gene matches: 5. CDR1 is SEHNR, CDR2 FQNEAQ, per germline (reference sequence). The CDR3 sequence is CASSQDRVEAFF. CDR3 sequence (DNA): TGTGCCAGCAGCCAAGACAGGGTGGAAGCTTTCTTT.

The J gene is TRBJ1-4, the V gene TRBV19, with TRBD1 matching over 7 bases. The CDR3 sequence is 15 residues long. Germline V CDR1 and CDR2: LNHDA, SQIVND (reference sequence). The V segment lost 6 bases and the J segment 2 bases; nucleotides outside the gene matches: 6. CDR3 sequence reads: CASREDRATNEKLFF. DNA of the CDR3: TGTGCCAGTAGGGAAGACAGGGCTACTAATGAAAAACTGTTTTTT.

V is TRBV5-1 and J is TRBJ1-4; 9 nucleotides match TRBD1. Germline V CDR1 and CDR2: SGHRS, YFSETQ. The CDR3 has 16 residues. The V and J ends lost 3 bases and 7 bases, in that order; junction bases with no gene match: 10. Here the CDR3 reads CASSSTGGLSGEKLFF. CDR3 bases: TGCGCCAGCAGCTCCACAGGGGGCTTGTCGGGTGAAAAACTGTTTTTT.

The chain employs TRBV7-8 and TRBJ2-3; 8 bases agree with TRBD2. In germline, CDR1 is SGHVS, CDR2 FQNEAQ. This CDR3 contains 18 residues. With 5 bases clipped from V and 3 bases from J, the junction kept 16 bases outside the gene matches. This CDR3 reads CASSRQSGSGTRTDTQYF. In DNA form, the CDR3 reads TGTGCCAGCAGCCGTCAAAGCGGGAGTGGGACTCGGACAGATACGCAGTATTTT.

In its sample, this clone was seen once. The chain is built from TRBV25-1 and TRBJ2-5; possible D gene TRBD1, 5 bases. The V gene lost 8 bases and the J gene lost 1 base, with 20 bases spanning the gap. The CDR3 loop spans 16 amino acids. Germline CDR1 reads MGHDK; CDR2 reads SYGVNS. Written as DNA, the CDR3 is TGTGCCAGCTCCCTTAGGTCCAGGGAAATCCAAGAGACCCAGTACTTC. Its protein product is CASSLRSREIQETQYF.

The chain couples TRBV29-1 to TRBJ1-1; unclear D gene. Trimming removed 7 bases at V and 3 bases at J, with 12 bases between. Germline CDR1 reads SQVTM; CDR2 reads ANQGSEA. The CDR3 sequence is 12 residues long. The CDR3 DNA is TGCAGCGCTGAGGAGTCCGACACTGAAGCTTTCTTT. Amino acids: CSAEESDTEAFF.

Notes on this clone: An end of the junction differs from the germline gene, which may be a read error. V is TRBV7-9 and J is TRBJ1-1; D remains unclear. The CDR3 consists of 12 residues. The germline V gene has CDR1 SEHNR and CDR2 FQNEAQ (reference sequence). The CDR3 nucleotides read TGTTCCAGCAGCTTAGGGAGCACTGAAGCTTTCTTT. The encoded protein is CSSSLGSTEAFF.

The CDR3: CAREGQEDTEAFF. The CDR3 DNA is TGTGCCAGAGAGGGACAGGAAGACACTGAAGCTTTCTTT. The chain couples TRBV19 to TRBJ1-1; 8 positions agree with TRBD1. Germline trimming cut 9 bases from V and 3 bases from J; bases unmatched to any gene: 6. This CDR3 is 13 amino acids long. Germline V gene lookup returns CDR1 LNHDA and CDR2 SQIVND (reference sequence).

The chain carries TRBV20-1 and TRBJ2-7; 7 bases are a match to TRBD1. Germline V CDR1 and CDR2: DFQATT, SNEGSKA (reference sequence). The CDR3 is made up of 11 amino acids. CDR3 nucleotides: TGCAGCACCGGGACAGACTACGAGCAGTACTTC. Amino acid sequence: CSTGTDYEQYF.

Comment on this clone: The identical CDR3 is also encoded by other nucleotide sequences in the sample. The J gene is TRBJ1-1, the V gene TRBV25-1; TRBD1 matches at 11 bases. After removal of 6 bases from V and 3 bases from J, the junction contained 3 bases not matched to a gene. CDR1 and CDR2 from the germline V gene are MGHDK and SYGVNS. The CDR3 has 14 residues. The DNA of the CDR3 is TGTGCCAGCAGGGACAGGGGGCTTTACACTGAAGCTTTCTTT. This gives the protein CASRDRGLYTEAFF.

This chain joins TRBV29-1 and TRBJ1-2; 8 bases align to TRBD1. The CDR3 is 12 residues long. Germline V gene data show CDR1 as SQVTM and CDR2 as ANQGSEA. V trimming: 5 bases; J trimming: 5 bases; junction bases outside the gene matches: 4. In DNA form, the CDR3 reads TGCAGCGTTCTTCAGGGGGCGTATGGCTACACCTTC. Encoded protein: CSVLQGAYGYTF. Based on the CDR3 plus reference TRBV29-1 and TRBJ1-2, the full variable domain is SAVISQKPSRDICQRGTSLTIQCQVDSQVTMMFWYRQQPGQSLTLIATANQGSEATYESGFVIDKFPISRPNLTFSTLTVSNMSPEDSSIYLCSVLQGAYGYTFGSGTRLTVV.

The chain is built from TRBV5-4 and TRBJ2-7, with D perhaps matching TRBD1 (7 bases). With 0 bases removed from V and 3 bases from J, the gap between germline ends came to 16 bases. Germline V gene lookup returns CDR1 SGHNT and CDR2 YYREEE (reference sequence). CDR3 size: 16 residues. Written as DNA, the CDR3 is TGTGCCAGCAGCTTGGCCTCCGGCAGGGGGGACTACGAGCAGTACTTC. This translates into CASSLASGRGDYEQYF.

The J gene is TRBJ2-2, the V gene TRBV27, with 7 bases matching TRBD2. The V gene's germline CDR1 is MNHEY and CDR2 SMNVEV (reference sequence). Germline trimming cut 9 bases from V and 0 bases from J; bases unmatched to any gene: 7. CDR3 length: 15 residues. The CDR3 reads CASLSGIPNTGELFF. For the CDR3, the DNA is TGTGCCAGTTTAAGCGGGATACCGAACACCGGGGAGCTGTTTTTT.

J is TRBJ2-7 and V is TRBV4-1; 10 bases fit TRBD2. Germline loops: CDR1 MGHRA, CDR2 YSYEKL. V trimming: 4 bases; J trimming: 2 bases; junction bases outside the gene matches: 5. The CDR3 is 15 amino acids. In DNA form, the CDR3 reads TGCGCCAGCAGCCTTCTAGCGGGAGTGACCTACGAGCAGTACTTC. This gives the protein CASSLLAGVTYEQYF.

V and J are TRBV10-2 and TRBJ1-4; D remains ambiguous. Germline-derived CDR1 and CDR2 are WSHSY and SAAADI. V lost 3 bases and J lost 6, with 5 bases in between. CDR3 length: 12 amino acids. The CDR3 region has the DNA TGCGCCAGCAGTGAACGGGATGAAAAACTGTTTTTT. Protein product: CASSERDEKLFF.

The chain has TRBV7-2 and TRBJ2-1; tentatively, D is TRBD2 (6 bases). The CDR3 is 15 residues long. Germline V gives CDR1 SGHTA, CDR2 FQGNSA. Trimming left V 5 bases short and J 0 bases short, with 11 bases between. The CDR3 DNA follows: TGTGCCAGCAGCGGCGGGAAAAGCTCCTACAATGAGCAGTTCTTC. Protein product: CASSGGKSSYNEQFF.

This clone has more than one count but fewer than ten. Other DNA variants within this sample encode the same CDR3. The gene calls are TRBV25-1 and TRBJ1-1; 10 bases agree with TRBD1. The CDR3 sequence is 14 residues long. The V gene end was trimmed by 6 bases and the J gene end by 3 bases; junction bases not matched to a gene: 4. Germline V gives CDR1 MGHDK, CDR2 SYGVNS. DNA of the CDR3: TGTGCCAGCAGAGACAGGGGGCTGTACACTGAAGCTTTCTTT. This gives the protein CASRDRGLYTEAFF.

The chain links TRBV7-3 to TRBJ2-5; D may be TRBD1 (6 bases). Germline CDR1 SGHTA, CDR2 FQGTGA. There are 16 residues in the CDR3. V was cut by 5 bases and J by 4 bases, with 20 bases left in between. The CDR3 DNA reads TGTGCCAGCAGCCCCCAGGGGACAATTTTGGGAGAGACCCAGTACTTC. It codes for CASSPQGTILGETQYF.

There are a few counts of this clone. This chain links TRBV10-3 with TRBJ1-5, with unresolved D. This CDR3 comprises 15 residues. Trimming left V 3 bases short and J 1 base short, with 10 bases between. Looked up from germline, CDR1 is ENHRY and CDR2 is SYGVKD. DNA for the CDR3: TGTGCCATCAGTGACGAGGGCCTGAGCAATCAGCCCCAGCATTTT. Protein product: CAISDEGLSNQPQHF.

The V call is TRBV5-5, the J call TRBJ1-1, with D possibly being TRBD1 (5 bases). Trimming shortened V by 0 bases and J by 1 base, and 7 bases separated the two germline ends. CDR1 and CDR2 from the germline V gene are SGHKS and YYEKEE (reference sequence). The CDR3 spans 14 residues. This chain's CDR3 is CASSLGTSNTEAFF. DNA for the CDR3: TGTGCCAGCAGCTTGGGGACATCGAACACTGAAGCTTTCTTT.

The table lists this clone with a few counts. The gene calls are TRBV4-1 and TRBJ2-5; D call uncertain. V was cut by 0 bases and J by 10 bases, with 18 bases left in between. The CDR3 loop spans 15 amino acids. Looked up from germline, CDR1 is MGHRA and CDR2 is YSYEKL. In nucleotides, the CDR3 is TGCGCCAGCAGCCAAGATACGTCAGCGTCCAAGAGCCAGTACTTC. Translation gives CASSQDTSASKSQYF.

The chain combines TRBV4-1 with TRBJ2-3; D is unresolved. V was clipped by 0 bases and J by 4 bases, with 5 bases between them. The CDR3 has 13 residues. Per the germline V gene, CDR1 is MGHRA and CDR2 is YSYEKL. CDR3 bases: TGCGCCAGCAGCCAAGACGTCCCAGATACGCAGTATTTT. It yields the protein CASSQDVPDTQYF.

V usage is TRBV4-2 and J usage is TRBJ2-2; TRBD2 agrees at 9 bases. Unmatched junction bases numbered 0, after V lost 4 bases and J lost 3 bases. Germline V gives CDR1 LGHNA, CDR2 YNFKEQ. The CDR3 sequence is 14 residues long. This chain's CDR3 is CASSPSGDTGELFF. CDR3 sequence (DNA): TGTGCCAGCAGCCCTAGCGGGGACACCGGGGAGCTGTTTTTT.

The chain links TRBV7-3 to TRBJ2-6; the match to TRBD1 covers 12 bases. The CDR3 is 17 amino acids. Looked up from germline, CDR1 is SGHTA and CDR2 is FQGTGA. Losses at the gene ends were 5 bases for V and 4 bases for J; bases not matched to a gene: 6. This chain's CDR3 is CASSAGTGGAGANVLTF. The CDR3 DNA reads TGTGCCAGCAGCGCGGGGACAGGGGGCGCCGGGGCCAACGTCCTGACTTTC.

Here the CDR3 reads CASSSTGVGTGELFF. The CDR3 DNA sequence: TGCGCCAGCAGCTCGACAGGGGTAGGGACCGGGGAGCTGTTTTTT. The rearrangement links TRBV5-1 to TRBJ2-2, with TRBD1 matching 8 bases. The germline V gene has CDR1 SGHRS and CDR2 YFSETQ. With V trimmed by 3 bases and J by 5 bases, 6 bases remained unmatched. CDR3 size: 15 residues. Full variable domain (rest looked up from reference TRBV5-1 and TRBJ2-2): KAGVTQTPRYLIKTRGQQVTLSCSPISGHRSVSWYQQTPGQGLQFLFEYFSETQRNKGNFPGRFSGRQFSNSRSEMNVSTLELGDSALYLCASSSTGVGTGELFFGEGSRLTVL.

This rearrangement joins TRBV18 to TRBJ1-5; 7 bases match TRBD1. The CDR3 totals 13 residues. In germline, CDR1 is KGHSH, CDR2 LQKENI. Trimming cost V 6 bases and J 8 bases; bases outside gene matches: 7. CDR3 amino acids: CASSPTGSKPQHF. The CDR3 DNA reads TGTGCCAGCTCCCCGACAGGGAGTAAGCCCCAGCATTTT.